The T cell receptor beta chain under discussion was sequenced for a study of blood T cell repertoires in COVID-19. Clones were sequenced by immunoSEQ multiplex PCR, and TCRdb holds only the in-frame ones, with some missing. The data contain approximately 250,000 clones, just under 85% of them singletons. The germline V gene has CDR1 MNHNY and CDR2 SVGAGI (reference sequence). CDR3 length: 16 amino acids. Trimming took off 2 bases at V and 6 bases at J, with 14 bases between the two ends. The receptor comes from a woman in her fifties or sixties with active or convalescent COVID-19. The sequenced sample was peripheral blood. The genes are TRBV6-6 and TRBJ1-6, with D perhaps TRBD1 (5 bases). The DNA of the CDR3 is TGTGCCAGCAGTTACACCGGGGGTGAGGGTAATTCACCCCTCCACTTT. This translates into CASSYTGGEGNSPLHF.